This is a list of T cell receptor beta chains from one sample in a study of blood T cell repertoires in COVID-19. The protocol was immunoSEQ multiplex PCR, while the TCRdb copy is restricted to in-frame clones and leaves out a portion. The sample has around 300,000 clones, 90% to 95% seen once. The specimen sequenced was peripheral blood. The receptors stem from a woman in her twenties or thirties with COVID-19, enrolled during active disease. Each CDR3 is given with its conserved first and last residue. D genes are given only for firm matches. Clone size, where shown, is once, few, many, or a class for clones that have expanded.

CDR3 length: 13; D gene: TRBD1; V gene: TRBV27; clone size: NA; J gene: TRBJ1-2; CDR3 DNA: TGTGCCAGCAGTTTAAGGACAGGGTATGGCTACACCTTC; CDR3 protein: CASSLRTGYGYTF
CDR3 length: 16; D gene: TRBD1; V gene: TRBV5-1; clone size: NA; J gene: TRBJ2-3; CDR3 DNA: TGCGCCAGCAGCCCCGGGACAGCCACTAGCACAGATACGCAGTATTTT; CDR3 protein: CASSPGTATSTDTQYF
CDR3 length: 12; D gene: NA; V gene: TRBV29-1; clone size: NA; J gene: TRBJ1-1; CDR3 DNA: TGCAGCGCTGGGACATTGAACACTGAAGCTTTCTTT; CDR3 protein: CSAGTLNTEAFF
CDR3 length: 17; D gene: NA; V gene: TRBV21-1; clone size: once; J gene: TRBJ1-1; CDR3 DNA: TGTGCCAGCAGCAAGAACCCCCGGTTCCGTGAGAACACTGAAGCTTTCTTT; CDR3 protein: CASSKNPRFRENTEAFF
CDR3 length: 12; D gene: TRBD1; V gene: TRBV12-3/TRBV12-4; clone size: NA; J gene: TRBJ1-2; CDR3 DNA: TGTGCCAGCGGTGGGACAGGGCATGGCTACACCTTC; CDR3 protein: CASGGTGHGYTF
CDR3 length: 12; D gene: NA; V gene: TRBV28; clone size: NA; J gene: TRBJ1-5; CDR3 DNA: TGTGCCAGCAGTTTGTCCCAACAGCCCCAGCATTTT; CDR3 protein: CASSLSQQPQHF
CDR3 length: 13; D gene: NA; V gene: TRBV30; clone size: NA; J gene: TRBJ2-7; CDR3 DNA: TGTGCCTGGAGGCGGGGTGCTACCTACGAGCAGTACTTC; CDR3 protein: CAWRRGATYEQYF
CDR3 length: 15; D gene: NA; V gene: TRBV6-1; clone size: NA; J gene: TRBJ1-1; CDR3 DNA: TGTGCCAGCAGTGAAGCGGGGATCGACAGAGCTGAAGCTTTCTTT; CDR3 protein: CASSEAGIDRAEAFF
CDR3 length: 16; D gene: NA; V gene: TRBV5-1; clone size: once; J gene: TRBJ1-3; CDR3 DNA: TGCGCCAGCAGCTTGGGCCTGGGAGGGACTGGAAACACCATATATTTT; CDR3 protein: CASSLGLGGTGNTIYF
CDR3 length: 13; D gene: NA; V gene: TRBV10-3; clone size: NA; J gene: TRBJ2-1; CDR3 DNA: TGTGCCATCAGTGAGTTAGGGGGAAATGAGCAGTTCTTC; CDR3 protein: CAISELGGNEQFF
CDR3 length: 14; D gene: NA; V gene: TRBV11-3; clone size: NA; J gene: TRBJ2-1; CDR3 DNA: TGTGCCAGCAGCTTAGGCGGACTCACTAATGAGCAGTTCTTC; CDR3 protein: CASSLGGLTNEQFF
CDR3 length: 19; D gene: TRBD2; V gene: TRBV27; clone size: NA; J gene: TRBJ2-6; CDR3 DNA: TGTGCCAGCAGTTCGATAGGGACTAGCGAGGGCTCTGGGGCCAACGTCCTGACTTTC; CDR3 protein: CASSSIGTSEGSGANVLTF
CDR3 length: 15; D gene: NA; V gene: TRBV19; clone size: NA; J gene: TRBJ2-7; CDR3 DNA: TGTGCCAGTAGTATAGACCCGGGGGACTCCTACGAGCAGTACTTC; CDR3 protein: CASSIDPGDSYEQYF
CDR3 length: 13; D gene: NA; V gene: TRBV7-3; clone size: NA; J gene: TRBJ2-5; CDR3 DNA: TGTGCCAGCAGCCAGGGACACAGGGAGACCCAGTACTTC; CDR3 protein: CASSQGHRETQYF
CDR3 length: 15; D gene: NA; V gene: TRBV5-1; clone size: once; J gene: TRBJ2-3; CDR3 DNA: TGCGCCAGCAGCTTGGTTAGCGGAGGGGTGGATACGCAGTATTTT; CDR3 protein: CASSLVSGGVDTQYF
CDR3 length: 17; D gene: TRBD2; V gene: TRBV11-3; clone size: NA; J gene: TRBJ2-1; CDR3 DNA: TGTGCCAGCAGCCCTAGGACTAGCGGGAACCCCTACAATGAGCAGTTCTTC; CDR3 protein: CASSPRTSGNPYNEQFF
CDR3 length: 14; D gene: TRBD2; V gene: TRBV6-5; clone size: NA; J gene: TRBJ2-7; CDR3 DNA: TGTGCCAGCAGTACGAGCGGGAGCCCCTACGAGCAGTACTTC; CDR3 protein: CASSTSGSPYEQYF
CDR3 length: 14; D gene: NA; V gene: TRBV5-3; clone size: NA; J gene: TRBJ2-1; CDR3 DNA: TGTGCCAGAAGCTCTAGGGCTAGCCACAATGAGCAGTTCTTC; CDR3 protein: CARSSRASHNEQFF
CDR3 length: 14; D gene: TRBD1; V gene: TRBV28; clone size: NA; J gene: TRBJ2-7; CDR3 DNA: TGTGCCAGCAGTCCCACCCGGGACAGGGCCGAGCAGTACTTC; CDR3 protein: CASSPTRDRAEQYF
CDR3 length: 16; D gene: NA; V gene: TRBV18; clone size: once; J gene: TRBJ1-1; CDR3 DNA: TGTGCCAGCTCACCAGAGACAGGAACCCTGAACACTGAAGCTTTCTTT; CDR3 protein: CASSPETGTLNTEAFF
CDR3 length: 13; D gene: NA; V gene: TRBV30; clone size: NA; J gene: TRBJ1-1; CDR3 DNA: TGTGCCTGGAGTGTGTCGGCGGACACTGAAGCTTTCTTT; CDR3 protein: CAWSVSADTEAFF
CDR3 length: 16; D gene: TRBD1; V gene: TRBV29-1; clone size: NA; J gene: TRBJ1-1; CDR3 DNA: TGCAGCGTTGGGGTAAGACAGGGGAGTCTTAAGACTGAAGCTTTCTTT; CDR3 protein: CSVGVRQGSLKTEAFF
CDR3 length: 13; D gene: TRBD1; V gene: TRBV3-1/TRBV3-2; clone size: NA; J gene: TRBJ1-3; CDR3 DNA: TGTGCCACCCTGACAGGGGGCGCGAACACCATATATTTT; CDR3 protein: CATLTGGANTIYF
CDR3 length: 14; D gene: NA; V gene: TRBV5-4; clone size: NA; J gene: TRBJ2-1; CDR3 DNA: TGTGCCAGCAGCCCTAGGAGCTCCTACAATGAGCAGTTCTTC; CDR3 protein: CASSPRSSYNEQFF
CDR3 length: 17; D gene: NA; V gene: TRBV21-1; clone size: NA; J gene: TRBJ2-1; CDR3 DNA: TGTGCCAGCAGCAAACCTGACTACCCAGGAGGGCCCAATGAGCAGTTCTTC; CDR3 protein: CASSKPDYPGGPNEQFF
CDR3 length: 15; D gene: TRBD1; V gene: TRBV5-1; clone size: NA; J gene: TRBJ1-6; CDR3 DNA: TGCGCCAGCAGCTTGGACAGGGGCGCGAGGTCACCCCTCCACTTT; CDR3 protein: CASSLDRGARSPLHF
CDR3 length: 14; D gene: TRBD1; V gene: TRBV19; clone size: NA; J gene: TRBJ1-2; CDR3 DNA: TGTGCCAGTAGTATAAAAGGGGGCGACTATGGCTACACCTTC; CDR3 protein: CASSIKGGDYGYTF
CDR3 length: 13; D gene: NA; V gene: TRBV7-7; clone size: NA; J gene: TRBJ1-5; CDR3 DNA: TGTGCCAGCAGCCGAGGGATCAATCAGCCCCAGCATTTT; CDR3 protein: CASSRGINQPQHF
CDR3 length: 16; D gene: NA; V gene: TRBV10-3; clone size: NA; J gene: TRBJ1-2; CDR3 DNA: TGTGCCATCAGTGAGTCGACTCGTCAGACAGGCCGAGGATACACCTTC; CDR3 protein: CAISESTRQTGRGYTF